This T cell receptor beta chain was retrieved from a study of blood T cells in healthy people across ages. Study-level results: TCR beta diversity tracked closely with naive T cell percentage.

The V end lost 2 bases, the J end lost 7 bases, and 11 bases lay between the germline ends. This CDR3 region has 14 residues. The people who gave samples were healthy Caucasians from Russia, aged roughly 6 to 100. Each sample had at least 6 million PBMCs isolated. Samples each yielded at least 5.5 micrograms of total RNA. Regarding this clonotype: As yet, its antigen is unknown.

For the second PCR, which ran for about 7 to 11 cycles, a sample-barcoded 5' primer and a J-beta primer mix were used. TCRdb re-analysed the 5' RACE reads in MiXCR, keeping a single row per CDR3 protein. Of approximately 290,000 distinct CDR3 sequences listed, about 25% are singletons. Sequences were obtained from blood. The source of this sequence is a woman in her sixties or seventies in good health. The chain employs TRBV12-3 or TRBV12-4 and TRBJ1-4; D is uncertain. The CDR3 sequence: CASSLSTGVEKLFF. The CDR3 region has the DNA TGTGCCAGCAGTTTATCCACTGGGGTTGAAAAACTGTTTTTT.